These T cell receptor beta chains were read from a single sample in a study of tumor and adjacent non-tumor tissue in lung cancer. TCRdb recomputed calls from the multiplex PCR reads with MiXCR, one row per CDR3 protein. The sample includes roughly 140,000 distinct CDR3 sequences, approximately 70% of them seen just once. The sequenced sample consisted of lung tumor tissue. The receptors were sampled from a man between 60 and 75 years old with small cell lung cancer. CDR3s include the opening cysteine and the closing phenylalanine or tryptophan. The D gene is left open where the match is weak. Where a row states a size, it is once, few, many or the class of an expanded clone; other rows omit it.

DNA: TGTGTCAGCAGCTCAACTCTAGGAGTGGGAACAGATACGCAGTACTTT
CDR3: CVSSSTLGVGTDTQYF
size: .
V: TRBV11-2
J: TRBJ2-3
length: 16
D: .

DNA: TGTGCCAGCAGTCCCCCGGGGGCTCAAACCATCGGGGACCTGTTTTTT
CDR3: CASSPPGAQTIGDLFF
size: .
V: TRBV28
J: TRBJ2-2
length: 16
D: .

DNA: TGTGCCAGTAAGAGGCGGGAGCCGGGCAATGAGCAGTTCTTC
CDR3: CASKRREPGNEQFF
size: .
V: TRBV11-2
J: TRBJ2-1
length: 14
D: TRBD2

DNA: TGTGCCAGTACTTGGGCTAGCGGGAGATCCGGGGAGCTGTTTTTT
CDR3: CASTWASGRSGELFF
size: .
V: TRBV6-1
J: TRBJ2-2
length: 15
D: TRBD2

DNA: TGTGCCAGCAGCGACGGGAGGGGCCTAGACAAAAACATTCAATACTTC
CDR3: CASSDGRGLDKNIQYF
size: .
V: TRBV11-1
J: TRBJ2-4
length: 16
D: TRBD2

DNA: TGTGCCAGCAGCTTAGATGGGGCGGGGGTCTCCTACAATGAGCAGTTCTTC
CDR3: CASSLDGAGVSYNEQFF
size: many
V: TRBV11-2
J: TRBJ2-1
length: 17
D: TRBD2

DNA: TGTGCCAGCAATTTGACGGGCTACGAGCAGTACTTC
CDR3: CASNLTGYEQYF
size: .
V: TRBV12-3/TRBV12-4
J: TRBJ2-7
length: 12
D: .

DNA: TGTGCCAGCAGGCACACCTACACTGGAGCTTTCTTT
CDR3: CASRHTYTGAFF
size: .
V: TRBV28
J: TRBJ1-1
length: 12
D: .

DNA: TGCAGTGCCCCCGTAGGGGGTGTGAACACTGAAGCTTTCTTT
CDR3: CSAPVGGVNTEAFF
size: .
V: TRBV20-1
J: TRBJ1-1
length: 14
D: .

DNA: TGTGCCAGCAGCTCTCAGAATGAGCAGTTCTTC
CDR3: CASSSQNEQFF
size: .
V: TRBV5-6
J: TRBJ2-1
length: 11
D: .

DNA: TGTGCCAGCAGCTTAGGGCATGACACCTTGAACACTGAAGCTTTCTTT
CDR3: CASSLGHDTLNTEAFF
size: many
V: TRBV11-1
J: TRBJ1-1
length: 16
D: .

DNA: TGCAATGCTAGAGACAACTCACAGGGGGCAGATGGCTACACCTTC
CDR3: CNARDNSQGADGYTF
size: .
V: TRBV20-1
J: TRBJ1-2
length: 15
D: TRBD1

DNA: TGCGCCAGCAGCCAGGCTTCCGGGACAGTGAATTATGGCTACACCTTC
CDR3: CASSQASGTVNYGYTF
size: .
V: TRBV4-1
J: TRBJ1-2
length: 16
D: TRBD1

DNA: TGTGCCAGCAGTGGGCTAGCGGGAGTAAACACCGGGGAGCTGTTTTTT
CDR3: CASSGLAGVNTGELFF
size: many
V: TRBV6-1
J: TRBJ2-2
length: 16
D: TRBD2

DNA: TGTCCCAGCAGCTTCACCATCCGGAGCACTGATGGTTTCTTT
CDR3: CPSSFTIRSTDGFF
size: .
V: TRBV11-2
J: TRBJ1-1
length: 14
D: .

DNA: TGCAATGCTAAGAGGACTATGGACTCCTACAATGAGCATTTCTTC
CDR3: CNAKRTMDSYNEHFF
size: .
V: TRBV20-1
J: TRBJ2-1
length: 15
D: .

DNA: TGCGCCAGCGGCTTACCGCGGGACCTCACTGAGCAGTTCTTC
CDR3: CASGLPRDLTEQFF
size: .
V: TRBV5-1
J: TRBJ2-1
length: 14
D: .

DNA: TGCAGTGCTAGAGACCCGGGGATAGGGGCGCTGTTTTTT
CDR3: CSARDPGIGALFF
size: .
V: TRBV20-1
J: TRBJ1-4
length: 13
D: .

DNA: TGTGTCAGCAGCCAAGTTGGCTTAGGACTAGCGGGAGGGCCTCAAGATACGCAGTATTTT
CDR3: CVSSQVGLGLAGGPQDTQYF
size: .
V: TRBV4-2
J: TRBJ2-3
length: 20
D: TRBD2

DNA: TGTGCCAGCAGGACCAGAGGGTTCTACGAGCAGTACTTC
CDR3: CASRTRGFYEQYF
size: medium-sized
V: TRBV6-5
J: TRBJ2-7
length: 13
D: .

DNA: TGTGTCAGCAGCCCGGCAGCGGGAAGGGTAGTAGAGACCCAGTACTTC
CDR3: CVSSPAAGRVVETQYF
size: .
V: TRBV12-3/TRBV12-4
J: TRBJ2-5
length: 16
D: TRBD2

DNA: TGCAATGCTAGAGTGTCAGGCGGCAATCAGCCCCAGCATTTT
CDR3: CNARVSGGNQPQHF
size: .
V: TRBV20-1
J: TRBJ1-5
length: 14
D: .

DNA: TGTGCCAGCAGTAAGGAGTTTGTCGGGGTTGCGTACACTGAAGCTTTCTTT
CDR3: CASSKEFVGVAYTEAFF
size: .
V: TRBV12-3/TRBV12-4
J: TRBJ1-1
length: 17
D: .

DNA: TGTGTCAGCAGCTTACAGGGCCCGGGAATGGATACGCGGTATTTT
CDR3: CVSSLQGPGMDTRYF
size: .
V: TRBV11-2
J: TRBJ2-3
length: 15
D: .

DNA: TGTGCCAGCAGTTCCTCGACAGGGGGTGGACAGCCCCAGCATTTT
CDR3: CASSSSTGGGQPQHF
size: .
V: TRBV2
J: TRBJ1-5
length: 15
D: TRBD1

DNA: TGTACCAGCAGCTTAGAACGGAACTCCTACGAGCAGTACTTC
CDR3: CTSSLERNSYEQYF
size: few
V: TRBV11-2
J: TRBJ2-7
length: 14
D: .

DNA: TGTGCCAGCAGTTACTCCCGGACAGGAGGAGTTAATGAGCAGTTCTTC
CDR3: CASSYSRTGGVNEQFF
size: few
V: TRBV6-5
J: TRBJ2-1
length: 16
D: TRBD1

DNA: TGTGCCAGCAGCGTCACGGAGGGGGCTTGGCAGCCCCAGCATTTT
CDR3: CASSVTEGAWQPQHF
size: .
V: TRBV5-5
J: TRBJ1-5
length: 15
D: TRBD1

DNA: TGTGCCATCAGTGAGTGGTCCGGCGGCACTGAAGCTTTCTTT
CDR3: CAISEWSGGTEAFF
size: many
V: TRBV10-3
J: TRBJ1-1
length: 14
D: .

DNA: TGTGCCAGCAGCTTGGGGGGAACAGCTCACTATGGCTACACCTTC
CDR3: CASSLGGTAHYGYTF
size: .
V: TRBV5-5
J: TRBJ1-2
length: 15
D: .

DNA: TGTGCCAGCAGCTTGAATAGCGGAACATACAATGAGCAGTTCTTC
CDR3: CASSLNSGTYNEQFF
size: .
V: TRBV11-2
J: TRBJ2-1
length: 15
D: .

DNA: TGTGCCGCCAGTGATTCCCGGGCCCCTGGCAATGAGCAGTTCTTC
CDR3: CAASDSRAPGNEQFF
size: .
V: TRBV24-1
J: TRBJ2-1
length: 15
D: .

DNA: TGCACTGCTATAGCGGGATGGAACATTCAGTACTTC
CDR3: CTAIAGWNIQYF
size: .
V: TRBV20-1
J: TRBJ2-4
length: 12
D: TRBD2

DNA: TGCGCCAGCAGCCAACTAGCGGGAGTCCAGGGGCTCACAGATACGCAGTATTTT
CDR3: CASSQLAGVQGLTDTQYF
size: .
V: TRBV5-1
J: TRBJ2-3
length: 18
D: TRBD2

DNA: TGTGCCATTCGTGTGGTCCTGGGCACCGGGGAGCTGTTTTTT
CDR3: CAIRVVLGTGELFF
size: .
V: TRBV10-3
J: TRBJ2-2
length: 14
D: .

DNA: TGCGCCAGCAGCCTTGAGTATACCGGGGAGCTGCTTTTT
CDR3: CASSLEYTGELLF
size: .
V: TRBV4-1
J: TRBJ2-2
length: 13
D: .

DNA: TGTGCCAGCAGTGAGCCAGAAAACATTCAGTACTTC
CDR3: CASSEPENIQYF
size: .
V: TRBV2
J: TRBJ2-4
length: 12
D: .

DNA: TGTGCCAGCAGCTTAGGCCTAACGGGCGCCTACCCTGAGCAGTTCTTC
CDR3: CASSLGLTGAYPEQFF
size: .
V: TRBV11-2
J: TRBJ2-1
length: 16
D: .

DNA: TGCAGTGCAAACACTAGGTGGGGGAAGGAGACCCAGTACTTC
CDR3: CSANTRWGKETQYF
size: .
V: TRBV20-1
J: TRBJ2-5
length: 14
D: .

DNA: TGTGCCAGCAGCCTTAAGGGGACGCAGCCCCAGCATTTT
CDR3: CASSLKGTQPQHF
size: .
V: TRBV28
J: TRBJ1-5
length: 13
D: .

DNA: TGCATTGTCCGTTGGGAGACCCAGTACTTC
CDR3: CIVRWETQYF
size: .
V: TRBV20-1
J: TRBJ2-5
length: 10
D: .

DNA: TGTGCCAGCACTAGACAGGGTCAGCCCCAGCATTTT
CDR3: CASTRQGQPQHF
size: .
V: TRBV12-3/TRBV12-4
J: TRBJ1-5
length: 12
D: TRBD1

DNA: TGTGCCAGCAGTTTTTTAGCGGGAGGAGTTAATACGCAGTATTTT
CDR3: CASSFLAGGVNTQYF
size: .
V: TRBV12-3/TRBV12-4
J: TRBJ2-3
length: 15
D: TRBD2

DNA: TGTGCCAGCAGCCACGGGAGCGGGAGAATCACCGGGGAGCTGTTTTTT
CDR3: CASSHGSGRITGELFF
size: .
V: TRBV12-3/TRBV12-4
J: TRBJ2-2
length: 16
D: TRBD2

DNA: TGTGCCAGCAGTCCGAAGGGATACAGGGTTAATTCACCCCTCCACTTT
CDR3: CASSPKGYRVNSPLHF
size: many
V: TRBV12-3/TRBV12-4
J: TRBJ1-6
length: 16
D: .

DNA: TGTGCCAGCAGTGCCTGGGGGGCGCTAGAGACCCAGTACTTC
CDR3: CASSAWGALETQYF
size: .
V: TRBV6-1
J: TRBJ2-5
length: 14
D: .

DNA: TGTGCCAGCAATTTCGGCAGCTCCTATGGCTACATCTTC
CDR3: CASNFGSSYGYIF
size: .
V: TRBV12-3/TRBV12-4
J: TRBJ1-2
length: 13
D: .

DNA: TGTGCCAGCCGCTCCCAGGGGACAGGCTACAATGAGCACCTCTTC
CDR3: CASRSQGTGYNEHLF
size: .
V: TRBV11-3
J: TRBJ2-1
length: 15
D: TRBD1

DNA: TGTGCCAGCAGCCAAGGTGCGGGAGGGGCGAGAGATACGCAGTATTTT
CDR3: CASSQGAGGARDTQYF
size: .
V: TRBV4-2
J: TRBJ2-3
length: 16
D: TRBD2

DNA: TGCAGCGTTGAATCTTTACAGGCTATCGCTTTAAATAGGCAGTATTTT
CDR3: CSVESLQAIALNRQYF
size: .
V: TRBV29-1
J: TRBJ2-3
length: 16
D: .

DNA: TGTGCCAGCAGTTCCAACAGGGCCACTGAAACTTTCTTT
CDR3: CASSSNRATETFF
size: once
V: TRBV12-3/TRBV12-4
J: TRBJ1-1
length: 13
D: .